This T cell receptor beta chain was identified during a study of CD8 T cells in ankylosing spondylitis (dated by TCRdb to 2016 to 2017). Turning to the overall study: T cell receptor beta repertoires were profiled in healthy donors and ankylosing spondylitis patients so that disease-linked TCR variants could be found. In total, the full study cohort was made up of 100 to 140 healthy donors and 25 to 30 ankylosing spondylitis patients. Peripheral blood was sampled, and synovial fluid was also collected from ankylosing spondylitis patients. Overall study results and their limits: A TCR beta motif made up of several highly homologous amino acid variants appeared to be characteristic of blood from ankylosing spondylitis patients. The disease-linked clones had a CD8+ phenotype and were found at relatively low frequencies in peripheral blood. Some motif variants had previously been reported in the synovial fluid and blood of reactive arthritis patients, which suggests shared mechanisms of disease initiation. The disease-linked clones were reported as significantly enriched in matched synovial fluid samples from ankylosing spondylitis patients.

The sequencer listed for this sample is Illumina HiSeq 2500. Quantitative 5'-RACE with molecular barcodes was used to prepare TCR beta libraries. Per the source publication's procedure: Disease-linked TCR variants were identified with a new computational method built on a probabilistic model of VDJ rearrangement. The public reads were quality trimmed at Q25 with fastp and then assembled into clones with MiXCR by TCRdb, keeping productive beta chains. Each record represents a unique CDR3 protein, reported with the most common genes and DNA among its rows. The V and J calls come from TCRdb's annotation, not from the publication. Within this sample are some 150,000 distinct CDR3 sequences, with about an eighth of them counted one time only. Of the sample, 3.5% to 5% falls within the top ten clones. Via the germline V gene (reference sequence), CDR1 is DFQATT and CDR2 SNEGSKA. V gives up 5 bases and J gives up 1 base, and the segment between their germline ends measures 11 bases. The cysteine opens and the phenylalanine closes a CDR3 of 13 amino acids. Of the read, only the CDR3 DNA is kept; its 39 bases are in frame from base 1.

Regarding this clonotype: What this receptor recognizes is not known. No much larger clone is present one base from it, and per-base qualities are unavailable.

The chain links TRBV20-1 with TRBJ1-1; TRBD1 is possibly the D segment (6 matching bases). Sequencing used blood, either unsorted or a sorted T cell fraction (not recorded which). The source is a female donor with ankylosing spondylitis or in good health (not recorded which). The nucleotides read TGCAGTGCTCCCACAGGGACGAACACTGAAGCTTTCTTT. It codes for CSAPTGTNTEAFF.